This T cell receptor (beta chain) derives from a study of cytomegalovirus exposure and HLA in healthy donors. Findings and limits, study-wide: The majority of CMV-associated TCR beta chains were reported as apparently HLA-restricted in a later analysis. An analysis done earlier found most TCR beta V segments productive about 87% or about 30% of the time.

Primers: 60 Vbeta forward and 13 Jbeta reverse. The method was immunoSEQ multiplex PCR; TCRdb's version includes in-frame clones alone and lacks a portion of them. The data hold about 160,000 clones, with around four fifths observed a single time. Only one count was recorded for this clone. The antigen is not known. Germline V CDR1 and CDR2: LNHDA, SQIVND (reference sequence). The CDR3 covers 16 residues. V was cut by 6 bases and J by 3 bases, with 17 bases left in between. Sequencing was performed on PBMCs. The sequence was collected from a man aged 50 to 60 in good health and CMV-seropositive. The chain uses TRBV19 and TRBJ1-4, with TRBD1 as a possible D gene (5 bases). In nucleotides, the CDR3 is TGTGCCAGTAGCCTCGCCAGGGTTGGAGCTAATGAAAAACTGTTTTTT. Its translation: CASSLARVGANEKLFF.